These 16 T cell receptor beta chains were all obtained from the same sample, sequenced in a study of shared clonotypes between healthy human individuals. TCRdb keeps only in-frame clones here, not all; method: immunoSEQ multiplex PCR. The table has some 1.5 million clones, approximately 98% seen once. Material for sequencing was naive CD4+ T cells sorted from blood. This sample's subset: CD45RA+ positively selected. The receptors originated from a man younger than 40 in good health.

The count of this clone is one. The chain combines TRBV5-1 with TRBJ2-3; 8 nucleotides line up with TRBD2. Germline V gene data show CDR1 as SGHRS and CDR2 as YFSETQ. This CDR3 region has 15 residues. V shed 0 bases and J 4 bases; nucleotides not matched to a gene: 4. As DNA, the CDR3 is TGCGCCAGCAGCTTGGGGACTAGCAGAGCAGATACGCAGTATTTT. This encodes CASSLGTSRADTQYF.

This clone was seen just once. The chain combines TRBV18 with TRBJ2-6; 8 positions agree with TRBD1. J lost 0 bases, V lost 3 bases, and 13 bases had no gene match. Per germline, CDR1 KGHSH and CDR2 LQKENI. CDR3 length: 20 residues. This CDR3 is CASSPRTGLDTNSGANVLTF. The CDR3 DNA reads TGTGCCAGCTCACCTAGGACAGGGCTCGATACTAACTCTGGGGCCAACGTCCTGACTTTC. The full variable domain, with the rest looked up from reference TRBV18 and TRBJ2-6, is NAGVMQNPRHLVRRRGQEARLRCSPMKGHSHVYWYRQLPEEGLKFMVYLQKENIIDESGMPKERFSAEFPKEGPSILRIQQVVRGDSAAYFCASSPRTGLDTNSGANVLTFGAGSRLTVL.

The V gene is TRBV18, the J gene TRBJ1-5; 8 positions match TRBD1. Germline values: CDR1 KGHSH, CDR2 LQKENI. V was pared by 2 bases and J by 9 bases, with 6 bases of the junction left unmatched. This CDR3 spans 14 amino acids. Here the CDR3 reads CASSPNWDRSPQHF. The CDR3 DNA reads as TGTGCCAGCTCACCAAATTGGGACAGGTCGCCCCAGCATTTT.

This chain links TRBV11-3 with TRBJ2-7; D is ambiguous. The CDR3 totals 15 residues. Germline assignment: CDR1 SGHNT and CDR2 YENEEA. Trimming took 1 base from V and 0 from J, leaving 10 bases between them. The chain's CDR3 is CASSLGSDPSYEQYF. The CDR3 bases are TGTGCCAGCAGCTTAGGATCGGATCCCTCCTACGAGCAGTACTTC.

The V gene is TRBV4-3, the J gene TRBJ2-5; weak D call: TRBD2 (5 bases). Germline-derived CDR1 and CDR2 are LGHNA and YSLEER. Trimming removed 4 bases at V and 4 bases at J, with 19 bases between. The CDR3 extends over 16 amino acids. The CDR3 sequence: CASSRKRDKRLETQYF. In DNA, the CDR3 is TGCGCCAGCAGCCGAAAACGGGATAAACGGTTAGAGACCCAGTACTTC.

The chain has TRBV5-1 and TRBJ1-4; D uncertain. This CDR3 contains 13 residues. With 4 bases removed from V and 8 bases from J, the gap between germline ends came to 12 bases. Germline loops: CDR1 SGHRS, CDR2 YFSETQ. The CDR3 coding sequence is TGCGCCAGCAGCCAGGTGGCGAGGGAAAAACTGTTTTTT. Translating gives CASSQVAREKLFF.

J is TRBJ2-1 and V is TRBV5-1, with TRBD1 matching over 11 bases. V trimming: 1 base; J trimming: 7 bases; junction bases outside the gene matches: 4. CDR3 length: 15 amino acids. Germline CDR1 and CDR2: SGHRS and YFSETQ. CDR3 amino acids: CASSLMGQGENEQFF. As DNA, the CDR3 is TGCGCCAGCAGCTTGATGGGACAGGGGGAGAATGAGCAGTTCTTC.

V gene TRBV28 combines with J gene TRBJ2-7; 10 bases map to TRBD2. Germline trimming cut 6 bases from V and 5 bases from J; bases unmatched to any gene: 7. Per germline, CDR1 MDHEN and CDR2 SYDVKM. This CDR3 contains 14 residues. The CDR3 reads CASSRTLAGNEQYF. The CDR3, as DNA: TGTGCCAGCAGCCGAACACTAGCGGGGAACGAGCAGTACTTC.

This chain uses TRBV14 with TRBJ1-3; D unresolved. There are 14 residues in the CDR3. V was clipped by 1 base and J by 0 bases, with 4 bases between them. The germline V gene encodes CDR1 SGHDN and CDR2 FVKESK. The DNA for the CDR3 is TGTGCCAGCAGCCAAGTCAGCTCTGGAAACACCATATATTTT. Protein product: CASSQVSSGNTIYF.

The rearrangement links TRBV6-5 to TRBJ2-7; 11 bases are shared with TRBD2. Trimming cost V 6 bases and J 5 bases; bases outside gene matches: 9. CDR3 length: 15 residues. Germline V gives CDR1 MNHEY, CDR2 SVGAGI. The CDR3 protein is CASSRIAGGVNEQYF. The DNA of the CDR3 is TGTGCCAGCAGCCGGATAGCGGGAGGGGTTAACGAGCAGTACTTC.

The count of this clone is one. V is TRBV5-1 and J is TRBJ2-7, with D tentatively TRBD2 (7 bases). Trimming shortened V by 4 bases and J by 5 bases, and 22 bases separated the two germline ends. This CDR3 spans 16 amino acids. Germline-derived CDR1 and CDR2 are SGHRS and YFSETQ. CDR3 DNA: TGCGCCAGCAGCCCCGAGGGGGGGAGAAGTCGCAACGAGCAGTACTTC. It yields the protein CASSPEGGRSRNEQYF.

This chain uses TRBV28 with TRBJ1-1; D uncertain. Germline V gene data show CDR1 as MDHEN and CDR2 as SYDVKM. The CDR3 has 16 residues. Between the trimmed V and J ends, which lost 3 bases and 0 bases, there was a span of 14 bases. CDR3 DNA sequence: TGTGCCAGCAGTTTGGGGTCGGGCAGAGTGAACACTGAAGCTTTCTTT. This translates into CASSLGSGRVNTEAFF.

This chain uses TRBV7-9 with TRBJ2-1; D is undetermined. The CDR3 spans 15 residues. From germline, CDR1 is SEHNR and CDR2 FQNEAQ (reference sequence). V was shortened by 7 bases and J by 0 bases, with 13 bases between the two germline ends. CDR3 coding DNA: TGTGCCAGCATCCCCTTTGGACGCTCCTACAATGAGCAGTTCTTC. It yields the protein CASIPFGRSYNEQFF.

V gene TRBV5-4 combines with J gene TRBJ2-4; tentative D call: TRBD2 (6 bases). In germline, CDR1 is SGHNT, CDR2 YYREEE (reference sequence). Trimming took off 7 bases at V and 9 bases at J, with 17 bases between the two ends. The CDR3 length is 13 residues. Here the CDR3 DNA reads TGTGCCAGCTCCACGGGCAGGGAGGCCATTCAGTACTTC. Translated, it gives CASSTGREAIQYF. The full variable domain, with the rest looked up from reference TRBV5-4 and TRBJ2-4, is ETGVTQSPTHLIKTRGQQVTLRCSSQSGHNTVSWYQQALGQGPQFIFQYYREEENGRGNFPPRFSGLQFPNYSSELNVNALELDDSALYLCASSTGREAIQYFGAGTRLSVL.

The genes are TRBV7-5 and TRBJ2-5; the DNA was not compared with TRBD1, the D call given in the table. TRBV7-5 is given as a pseudogene. The CDR3 totals 13 residues. The CDR3 sequence: CVRSFAVQETQYF. For the CDR3, the DNA is TGTGTCAGAAGCTTTGCAGTACAAGAGACCCAGTACTTC.

V usage is TRBV2 and J usage is TRBJ1-4; tentatively, D is TRBD1 (5 bases). This CDR3 has 16 amino acids. V shed 6 bases and J shed 3 bases, with 17 bases lying between them. Germline assignment: CDR1 SNHLY and CDR2 FYNNEI. CDR3 DNA: TGTGCCAGCAGCCACGCTGCGACAGCCCCTAATGAAAAACTGTTTTTT. This gives the protein CASSHAATAPNEKLFF.